The 7 T cell receptor beta chains given below trace back to one sample, sequenced in a study of cytomegalovirus exposure and HLA in healthy donors (dated by TCRdb to the late 2010s). Libraries were prepared through the immunoSEQ multiplex PCR assay. The multiplex PCR relied on a mix of 60 forward primers for TCR Vbeta segments and 13 reverse primers for TCR Jbeta segments. The table comes from immuneACCESS by way of TCRdb, which keeps in-frame sequences with V and J called. Part of the clones is missing from these tables; in studies checked, under half for an unresolved V gene and the rest for unknown reasons. The sample contains approximately 110,000 clones, 77% of them found a single time. The ten top clones hold around 3.5% of the sample. Sequencing input: PBMCs. These receptors originate from a human donor in good health.

This chain links TRBV5-1 with TRBJ2-3, with 8 bases lining up with TRBD2. The germline CDR1 and CDR2 sequences are SGHRS and YFSETQ. The CDR3 spans 17 residues. J lost 6 bases, V lost 2 bases, and 14 bases had no gene match. This chain's CDR3 is CASSFEGPSGLGDTQYF. In DNA form, the CDR3 reads TGCGCCAGCAGCTTCGAAGGCCCTAGCGGGCTTGGGGATACGCAGTATTTT.

The CDR3 nucleotides are TGTGCCAGCAGTGACTCGGGGAGATCCTACGAGCAGTACTTC. It translates to CASSDSGRSYEQYF. The chain is built from TRBV2 and TRBJ2-5, with D perhaps matching TRBD2 (5 bases). Near its end, the DNA agrees better with TRBJ2-7, so the J call may be wrong. The CDR3 totals 14 residues. The germline V gene has CDR1 SNHLY and CDR2 FYNNEI.

The chain is built from TRBV4-1 and TRBJ1-1; D gene uncertain. V was trimmed by 1 base and J by 1 base, leaving 10 bases between them. The germline gives CDR1 MGHRA, CDR2 YSYEKL. The CDR3 runs 15 residues. CDR3 nucleotides: TGCGCCAGCAGCCAAGGGGGAGGGAAGAACACTGAAGCTTTCTTT. It yields the protein CASSQGGGKNTEAFF.

The chain carries TRBV2 and TRBJ2-1, with 7 bases aligning to TRBD2. CDR1 is SNHLY and CDR2 is FYNNEI in the germline V gene. V was pared by 3 bases and J by 5 bases, with 10 bases of the junction left unmatched. This CDR3 region has 16 residues. CDR3 sequence (DNA): TGTGCCAGCAGTGACGGAGCGGGGCTTGGGGACAATGAGCAGTTCTTC. Amino acid sequence: CASSDGAGLGDNEQFF.

The chain employs TRBV19 and TRBJ1-2; perhaps TRBD1 as D (6 bases). V was cut by 7 bases and J by 4 bases, with 10 bases left in between. CDR1 and CDR2 from the germline V gene are LNHDA and SQIVND (reference sequence). The CDR3 covers 12 residues. DNA of the CDR3: TGTGCCAGTACCGACAGGTCCTATGGCTACACCTTC. Translation gives CASTDRSYGYTF.

V and J are TRBV18 and TRBJ1-2; D ambiguous. V gave up 5 bases and J gave up 2 bases, with 18 bases separating them. Germline-derived CDR1 and CDR2 are KGHSH and LQKENI. The CDR3 sequence is 16 residues long. The CDR3 region is CASSSQDLVRNYGYTF. CDR3 DNA: TGTGCCAGCTCATCCCAAGATCTTGTTAGAAACTATGGCTACACCTTC.

This chain uses TRBV2 with TRBJ2-3; no firm D call. Germline-derived CDR1 and CDR2 are SNHLY and FYNNEI. This CDR3 contains 14 residues. The V and J ends lost 7 bases and 4 bases respectively, with 15 bases between them. In nucleotides, the CDR3 is TGTGCCAGCACGTATCACTCTATACCAGATACGCAGTATTTT. It codes for CASTYHSIPDTQYF.